Listed below are T cell receptor beta chains from one sample, sequenced in a study of T cell responses to AZD1222 COVID-19 vaccine. The repertoire was sequenced with immunoSEQ multiplex PCR; TCRdb's copy has only in-frame clones and lacks some. The data contain more than 50,000 clones, around 79% of them singletons. The specimen comprised peripheral blood, sampled on day 0 of MenACWY control vaccination. All receptors derive from an adult in good health. CDR3s include the opening cysteine and the closing phenylalanine or tryptophan. The D gene is left open where the match is weak. Size tells how often a clone was seen (once, few, many) or the class of an expanded clone, and some rows leave it out.

abundance	v_gene	j_gene	d_gene	CDR3nt	CDR3aa
once	TRBV4-2	TRBJ1-6	.	TGTGCCAGCAGCCTCCAGCCGGACAGAGATTCACCCCTCCACTTT	CASSLQPDRDSPLHF
.	TRBV18	TRBJ2-3	.	TGTGCCAGCTCACCATCGGGCCAAGAGACAGATACGCAGTATTTT	CASSPSGQETDTQYF
.	TRBV6-5	TRBJ1-4	TRBD1	TGTGCCAGCAGTCCCCGGGACAGGAAGGAAAAACTGTTTTTT	CASSPRDRKEKLFF
.	TRBV2	TRBJ1-1	.	TGTGCCAGCAGGCTCGATTCTGGGACAAGGGGAAAAGCTTTCTTT	CASRLDSGTRGKAFF
.	TRBV6-2/TRBV6-3	TRBJ1-6	.	TGTGCCAGCAGTTCGGATTATAATTCACCCCTCCACTTT	CASSSDYNSPLHF
.	TRBV30	TRBJ1-2	.	TGTGGCATGTGGGGTCATACGAACTATGGCTACACCTTC	CGMWGHTNYGYTF
.	TRBV27	TRBJ2-1	TRBD2	TGTGCCAGCAGTTTATCGACGTGGGGGGGCAATGAGCAGTTCTTC	CASSLSTWGGNEQFF
.	TRBV5-8	TRBJ1-5	TRBD1	TGTGCCAGCAGCTTGGGACAGGGGATAGTTCAGCCCCAGCATTTT	CASSLGQGIVQPQHF
few	TRBV5-1	TRBJ2-2	TRBD1	TGCGCCAGCAGCTTAACCGGGACAGGTAACACCGGGGAGCTGTTTTTT	CASSLTGTGNTGELFF
.	TRBV7-2	TRBJ2-3	TRBD1	TGTGCCAGCAGGGCTACCTTAAACAGGGGAAGCGATACGCAGTATTTT	CASRATLNRGSDTQYF
once	TRBV6-5	TRBJ1-3	TRBD1	TGTGCCAGCAGGGACAGGGGTTACTCTGGAAACACCATATATTTT	CASRDRGYSGNTIYF
.	TRBV4-2	TRBJ1-1	TRBD1	TGTGCCAGCAGCCAAGATAGTCGGGACAGGGGTCGTTCAGCTTTCTTT	CASSQDSRDRGRSAFF
.	TRBV3-1/TRBV3-2	TRBJ2-3	.	TGTGCCAGCAGCCAAGCGTTCCAGGGAACTAGCACAGATACGCAGTATTTT	CASSQAFQGTSTDTQYF
once	TRBV6-5	TRBJ1-2	TRBD1	TGTGCCAGCAGTCTCCCGACAGGGTATTATGGCTACACCTTC	CASSLPTGYYGYTF
once	TRBV7-6	TRBJ2-2	.	TGTGCCAGCAGCTTAGGGCCCGGGGAGCTGTTTTTT	CASSLGPGELFF
medium-sized	TRBV9	TRBJ1-6	TRBD1	TGTGCCAGCGGGGACAGGGAAAACTCACCCCTCCACTTT	CASGDRENSPLHF
.	TRBV30	TRBJ1-2	TRBD1	TGTGCCTTGACGACAGGGGGAGACTATGGCTACACCTTC	CALTTGGDYGYTF
.	TRBV21-1	TRBJ2-7	.	TGTGCCAGCAGCTATAAGGGCTCCTACGAGCAGTACTTC	CASSYKGSYEQYF
.	TRBV6-5	TRBJ1-5	.	TGTGCCAGCAGACCCGGGCCTACGGCCCAGCCCCAGCATTTT	CASRPGPTAQPQHF
once	TRBV2	TRBJ1-2	.	TGTGCCAGCAGTGTTTCAGGGCGGGGCTACACCTTC	CASSVSGRGYTF
.	TRBV3-1/TRBV3-2	TRBJ1-5	.	TGTGCCAGCTGGGCCCCAGCAAGCAATCAGCCCCAGCATTTT	CASWAPASNQPQHF
.	TRBV29-1	TRBJ1-1	.	TGCAGCGTTGTAGGGGGGACTGAAGCTTTCTTT	CSVVGGTEAFF
.	TRBV30	TRBJ1-2	.	TGTGCCTGGAGCGGGGACACCCGTAACTATGGCTACACCTTC	CAWSGDTRNYGYTF
.	TRBV6-1	TRBJ1-6	.	TGTGCCAGCAGTGATTCTGGGGGCTTGCCCCCTTTTTCACCCCTCCACTTT	CASSDSGGLPPFSPLHF
.	TRBV6-5	TRBJ2-3	.	TGTGCCAGCAGTAGGGACTTGCGCACAGATACGCAGTATTTT	CASSRDLRTDTQYF
once	TRBV6-5	TRBJ2-7	.	TGTGCCAGCAGTTATGGCTCCGGTTACTACGAGCAGTACTTC	CASSYGSGYYEQYF
once	TRBV5-1	TRBJ1-6	.	TGCGCCAGCAGCTTGGAAGGGGCCGGGAATTCACCCCTCCACTTT	CASSLEGAGNSPLHF
.	TRBV7-9	TRBJ1-5	.	TGTGCCAGCAGCCCAACCCAGGGGCAGGTGATTAGCAATCAGCCCCAGCATTTT	CASSPTQGQVISNQPQHF
.	TRBV19	TRBJ1-4	TRBD1	TGTGCCAGTAGCCTTGCCCGGGACAGAACTTCTAATGAAAAACTGTTTTTT	CASSLARDRTSNEKLFF
.	TRBV7-8	TRBJ1-2	.	TGTGCCAGCAGCTTGGGACAAGCCGCCGAGTTCTATGGCTACACCTTC	CASSLGQAAEFYGYTF
few	TRBV5-1	TRBJ1-4	.	TGCGCCAGCAGCTTGGGGGACGGCTATGAAAAACTGTTTTTT	CASSLGDGYEKLFF
.	TRBV28	TRBJ2-3	.	TGTGCCAGCAGTCTTCCGGGACTTCACACAGATACGCAGTATTTT	CASSLPGLHTDTQYF
.	TRBV4-2	TRBJ2-1	.	TGTGCCAGCAGGGGGGAGACCAATGAGCAGTTCTTC	CASRGETNEQFF
.	TRBV7-9	TRBJ2-1	.	TGTGCCAGCAGGCAGGTGGGACGCGGAATTAACGATGAGCAGTTCTTC	CASRQVGRGINDEQFF
.	TRBV7-9	TRBJ2-3	.	TGTGCCAGCAGCTACTACAGTTATCCGGAGGGCACAGATACGCAGTATTTT	CASSYYSYPEGTDTQYF
.	TRBV5-4	TRBJ2-4	.	TGTGCCAGCAGCAGCCCGGGGCAGAACATTCAGTACTTC	CASSSPGQNIQYF
.	TRBV19	TRBJ1-4	TRBD1	TGTGCCAGTAGGCCACGGACAGGGGGCGCGGAAAAACTGTTTTTT	CASRPRTGGAEKLFF
.	TRBV4-2	TRBJ1-3	.	TGTGCCAGCAGCCCCCAAGGGGCGGAAGGAAACACCATATATTTT	CASSPQGAEGNTIYF
once	TRBV7-9	TRBJ1-1	TRBD1	TGTGCCAGCAGCCTAGCGGTCCAGGGGGGCACTGAAGCTTTCTTT	CASSLAVQGGTEAFF
.	TRBV28	TRBJ1-2	TRBD1	TGTGCCAGCACCGGTCCGGGACAGGGAGTCTATGGCTACACCTTC	CASTGPGQGVYGYTF
.	TRBV18	TRBJ2-1	.	TGTGCCAGCTCACCAACGGCTTTTTCCTACAATGAGCAGTTCTTC	CASSPTAFSYNEQFF
.	TRBV9	TRBJ2-1	.	TGTGCCAGCAGCGTAACCCCGGGCTCCTACAATGAGCAGTTCTTC	CASSVTPGSYNEQFF
.	TRBV19	TRBJ1-1	.	TGTGCCAGTAGACCCTGGACAGAGGACACTGAAGCTTTCTTT	CASRPWTEDTEAFF
.	TRBV2	TRBJ1-5	.	TGTGCCAGCAATCAGAACGATCAGCCCCAGCATTTT	CASNQNDQPQHF